One sample yielded the 20 T cell receptor beta chains listed below, sequenced in a study of T cell clonotyping in hematopoietic cell transplantation. The data were produced by immunoSEQ multiplex PCR, yet TCRdb's version contains in-frame clones alone and is incomplete. The data show tens of thousands of clones, approximately 95% seen once. Sample time point: recipient sample about 28 days before transplant, after cytoreduction. Sample: peripheral blood mononuclear cells, taken before stem cell transplant. These TCRs come from a woman between 50 and 59 years old with acute myeloid leukemia. Some clones in this sample may be carry-over from other donors' samples.

J is TRBJ2-3 and V is TRBV14; no clear D. The CDR3 sequence is 15 residues long. V lost 0 bases, J lost 6 bases, and 13 bases lay in between. In germline, CDR1 is SGHDN, CDR2 FVKESK. The CDR3: CASSQDFSRRDTQYF. The CDR3 DNA is TGTGCCAGCAGCCAAGATTTTTCCCGTAGGGATACGCAGTATTTT.

The rearrangement joins TRBV10-3 to TRBJ2-5; D is ambiguous. The germline V and J ends were trimmed by 2 bases and 5 bases, with 6 bases remaining between them. The CDR3 runs to 12 residues. CDR1 is ENHRY, CDR2 SYGVKD, per germline. DNA of the CDR3: TGTGCCATCAGTGAGGTGCTGGAGACCCAGTACTTC. This sequence encodes CAISEVLETQYF.

This clone has a single count. The chain uses TRBV5-1 and TRBJ2-7; 8 bases align to TRBD2. V dropped 0 bases and J dropped 2; count of bases not matched to a gene: 4. Germline assignment: CDR1 SGHRS and CDR2 YFSETQ. This CDR3 has 15 amino acids. In DNA, the CDR3 is TGCGCCAGCAGCTTGGGAACTAGCGGAACCTACGAGCAGTACTTC. It encodes CASSLGTSGTYEQYF. The complete variable domain, with remaining parts taken from reference TRBV5-1 and TRBJ2-7, reads KAGVTQTPRYLIKTRGQQVTLSCSPISGHRSVSWYQQTPGQGLQFLFEYFSETQRNKGNFPGRFSGRQFSNSRSEMNVSTLELGDSALYLCASSLGTSGTYEQYFGPGTRLTVT.

The chain combines TRBV21-1 with TRBJ2-5; TRBD2, the table's D call, lacks a check against the DNA. TRBV21-1 is a pseudogene segment. The CDR3 has 15 residues. The CDR3 DNA sequence: TGTGCCAGCAGCAAAGGAGGGGGACTAGGGGAGACCCAGTACTTC. It yields the protein CASSKGGGLGETQYF.

In DNA form, the CDR3 reads TGCACCAGCAGCCCTAACCTTGTGAATGAGCAGTTCTTC. Its protein product is CTSSPNLVNEQFF. The chain joins TRBV1 to TRBJ2-1; the table assigns TRBD2, which was not confirmed against the DNA. TRBV1 is tagged as a pseudogene. The CDR3 covers 13 residues.

The gene calls are TRBV25-1 and TRBJ2-1, with D tentatively TRBD1 (6 bases). This CDR3 has 13 amino acids. Germline V CDR1 and CDR2: MGHDK, SYGVNS. V gave up 9 bases and J gave up 9 bases, with 18 bases separating them. CDR3 DNA sequence: TGTGCCAGTACAGGGTGGGCACTCGTTGAGCAGTTCTTC. Translating it yields CASTGWALVEQFF.

The chain is built from TRBV4-1 and TRBJ1-5, with a weak D call TRBD1 (6 bases). The V and J ends lost 0 bases and 6 bases respectively, with 9 bases between them. This CDR3 contains 14 residues. Germline assignment: CDR1 MGHRA and CDR2 YSYEKL. CDR3 sequence (DNA): TGCGCCAGCAGCCAAGACAGGGACACTCAGCCCCAGCATTTT. This gives the protein CASSQDRDTQPQHF.

The chain has TRBV28 and TRBJ2-7, with 7 bases aligning to TRBD1. In germline, CDR1 is MDHEN, CDR2 SYDVKM. The V segment lost 1 base and the J segment 6 bases; nucleotides outside the gene matches: 9. The length of the CDR3 is 15 residues. CDR3 loop: CASSLYQTGKGEQYF. The DNA for the CDR3 is TGTGCCAGCAGTTTATACCAGACAGGGAAGGGCGAGCAGTACTTC.

V gene TRBV29-1 combines with J gene TRBJ2-1; 10 bases match TRBD2. CDR1 SQVTM and CDR2 ANQGSEA come from the germline V gene. The ends lost 4 bases at V and 7 bases at J; junction bases unmatched: 7. CDR3 length equals 14 residues. The CDR3 loop is CSVGTSGMGNEQFF. In DNA, the CDR3 is TGCAGCGTTGGCACTAGCGGGATGGGGAATGAGCAGTTCTTC.

The chain is built from TRBV30 and TRBJ1-1; D is uncertain. V was trimmed by 5 bases and J by 2 bases, leaving 12 bases between them. The CDR3 extends over 13 amino acids. Per the germline V gene, CDR1 is GTSNPN and CDR2 is SVGIG (reference sequence). The CDR3 nucleotides are TGTGCCTGGTCCTTTAAGAGCAACACTGAAGCTTTCTTT. Protein sequence: CAWSFKSNTEAFF.

The chain couples TRBV14 to TRBJ1-2, with TRBD1 matching over 7 bases. The length of the CDR3 is 15 residues. V was pared by 4 bases and J by 0 bases, with 5 bases of the junction left unmatched. Germline CDR1 is SGHDN and CDR2 is FVKESK. CDR3 residues: CASSLGGQSNYGYTF. Here the CDR3 DNA reads TGTGCCAGCAGCCTAGGGGGCCAATCTAACTATGGCTACACCTTC.

A single count supports this clone. The V gene is TRBV28, the J gene TRBJ2-3; 7 bases map to TRBD1. This CDR3 is built from 13 residues. The V gene's germline CDR1 is MDHEN and CDR2 SYDVKM. Losses at the gene ends were 8 bases for V and 5 bases for J; bases not matched to a gene: 7. In DNA form, the CDR3 reads TGTGCCAGCCATGGGACAGCAATAGATACGCAGTATTTT. Protein sequence: CASHGTAIDTQYF.

This sequence joins TRBV2 and TRBJ2-2, with a possible D match to TRBD2 (5 bases). Trimming stripped 5 bases from V and 6 bases from J, with 16 bases between. Germline CDR1 is SNHLY and CDR2 is FYNNEI. This CDR3 comprises 15 residues. The CDR3 DNA is TGTGCCAGCAGTATAAGCGACGGACTTTCCGGGGAGCTGTTTTTT. It encodes CASSISDGLSGELFF.

CDR3 nucleotide sequence: TGTGCCAGCAGCCAAGATCAAGCCAGGGCTTATGGCTACACCTTC. As protein: CASSQDQARAYGYTF. The V gene is TRBV4-2, the J gene TRBJ1-2; weak D call: TRBD1 (5 bases). In germline, CDR1 is LGHNA, CDR2 YNFKEQ. The CDR3 runs 15 residues. The germline V and J ends were trimmed by 0 bases and 5 bases, with 13 bases remaining between them.

The chain carries TRBV6-1 and TRBJ2-7; perhaps TRBD2 as D (6 bases). V shed 2 bases and J shed 2 bases, with 10 bases lying between them. Germline V lookup: CDR1 MNHNS, CDR2 SASEGT. This CDR3 region has 14 residues. CDR3 amino acids: CASSERREPYEQYF. The CDR3 nucleotides are TGTGCCAGCAGTGAAAGGAGGGAACCCTACGAGCAGTACTTC.

The rearrangement uses TRBV7-9 and TRBJ2-3, with 7 bases lining up with TRBD2. V was clipped by 6 bases and J by 1 base; unmatched bases: 1. CDR3 length equals 13 residues. In germline, CDR1 is SEHNR, CDR2 FQNEAQ (reference sequence). CDR3 sequence (DNA): TGTGCCAGCAGAGCGGGGCGCACAGATACGCAGTATTTT. Amino acids: CASRAGRTDTQYF.

The chain is built from TRBV6-1 and TRBJ1-6; D perhaps matches TRBD1 (6 bases). Deletions cut 6 bases from V and 10 bases from J, with 10 bases between. Germline V gene sequence: CDR1 MNHNS, CDR2 SASEGT. This CDR3 contains 12 residues. CDR3 bases: TGTGCCAGCAGGGAGGGGGGCTCACCCCTCCACTTT. Translating it yields CASREGGSPLHF.

This chain connects TRBV4-2 to TRBJ2-2; D call uncertain. Germline CDR1 and CDR2: LGHNA and YNFKEQ. Trimming cost V 1 base and J 8 bases, with 14 bases left between them. The CDR3 extends over 15 amino acids. CDR3 protein: CASSQVMGKCGELFF. The CDR3 region has the DNA TGTGCCAGCAGCCAAGTTATGGGGAAGTGTGGGGAGCTGTTTTTT.

CDR3 amino acids: CASRSGLAGYEQYF. The CDR3 DNA is TGTGCCAGCAGATCCGGACTAGCTGGATACGAGCAGTACTTC. This rearrangement joins TRBV4-2 to TRBJ2-7; 8 bases fit TRBD2. The V gene end was trimmed by 6 bases and the J gene end by 4 bases; junction bases not matched to a gene: 8. This CDR3 is 14 amino acids long. Germline V lookup: CDR1 LGHNA, CDR2 YNFKEQ.

The chain couples TRBV12-5 to TRBJ1-1; D gene unclear. Per the germline V gene, CDR1 is LGHNT and CDR2 is FRNRAP. This CDR3 contains 11 residues. The V gene lost 4 bases and the J gene lost 10 bases, with 10 bases spanning the gap. The CDR3 DNA reads TGTGCTAGTGGTTACGACGAAAGAGCTTTCTTT. It specifies CASGYDERAFF.